This T cell receptor (beta chain) was sequenced for a study of shared clonotypes between healthy human individuals. Regarding this clone: Its cognate antigen is unknown.

Data came from immunoSEQ multiplex PCR; TCRdb stores just in-frame clones and leaves some out. The table records approximately 2.4 million clones, 90% to 97% of them present only once. With 4 bases removed from V and 0 bases from J, the gap between germline ends came to 11 bases. Germline assignment: CDR1 MNHEY and CDR2 SVGAGI. The CDR3 totals 15 residues. General study results and limits: Researchers found naive subsets generally carried larger estimated richness than memory subsets.

The specimen sequenced was naive CD4+ T cells sorted from blood. The subset here: CD45RA+ positively selected. The clonotype comes from a man between 18 and 29 years old in good health. The chain is built from TRBV6-5 and TRBJ2-3; D gene unclear. CDR3 bases: TGTGCCAGCAGTTCGCGACGGAAGAGCACAGATACGCAGTATTTT. Residues: CASSSRRKSTDTQYF.